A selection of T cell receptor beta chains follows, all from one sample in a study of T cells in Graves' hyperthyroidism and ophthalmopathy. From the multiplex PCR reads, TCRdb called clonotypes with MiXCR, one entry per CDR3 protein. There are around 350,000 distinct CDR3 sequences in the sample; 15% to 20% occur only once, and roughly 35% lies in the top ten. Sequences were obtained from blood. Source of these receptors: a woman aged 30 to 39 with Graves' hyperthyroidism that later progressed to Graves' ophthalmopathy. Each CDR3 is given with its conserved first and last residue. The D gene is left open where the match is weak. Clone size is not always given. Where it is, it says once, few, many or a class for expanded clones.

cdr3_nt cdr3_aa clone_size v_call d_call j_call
TGCAGTGCTAGAGAGGGCGGGGGGGCTCATACGCAGTATTTT CSAREGGGAHTQYF NA TRBV20-1 TRBD2 TRBJ2-3
TGTGCCAGCAGTGACACGAATTACGAGCAGTACTTC CASSDTNYEQYF many TRBV2 NA TRBJ2-7
TGTGCCAGCAGCCCCGGGACAGGGATTTGGGATACGCAGTATTTT CASSPGTGIWDTQYF many TRBV3-1 TRBD1 TRBJ2-3
TGTGCCAGCAGTTTCGATAGCGGGAGCGTCTACAATGAGCAGTTCTTC CASSFDSGSVYNEQFF many TRBV6-1 TRBD2 TRBJ2-1
TGTGCCAGCACCCAGGGGGGAGATACGGGGAACACTGAAGCTTTCTTT CASTQGGDTGNTEAFF NA TRBV28 TRBD1 TRBJ1-1
TGTGCCAGCAGCGAGGGACAGGGTTCCTACAATGAGCAGTTCTTC CASSEGQGSYNEQFF many TRBV9 TRBD1 TRBJ2-1
TGTGCCAGCAGAAAGACTAGCGGGGGTTTCATCGATGAGCAGTTCTTC CASRKTSGGFIDEQFF NA TRBV2 TRBD2 TRBJ2-1
TGTGCCAGTAGTCATCTGGGCCTATCTGGGGCCAACGTCCTGACTTTC CASSHLGLSGANVLTF NA TRBV19 NA TRBJ2-6
TGTGCCAGCAGTTTCAGCCGGACGGAGACCCAGTACTTC CASSFSRTETQYF many TRBV27 NA TRBJ2-5
TGTGCCAGCAGCTTATTCGGCTCCTACGAGCAGTACTTC CASSLFGSYEQYF NA TRBV7-2 NA TRBJ2-7
TGCAGCGGTGCGAAACAGGACAATCAGCCCCAGCATTTT CSGAKQDNQPQHF NA TRBV20-1 NA TRBJ1-5
TGTGCCAGCAGTTATTTAAGGCAGAATGAGCAGTTCTTC CASSYLRQNEQFF few TRBV6-1 NA TRBJ2-1
TGTGCCAGCAAGACAGGGAATGGCTACGAGCAGTACTTC CASKTGNGYEQYF few TRBV3-1 TRBD1 TRBJ2-7
TGTGCCAGCAGTCGTACAGGGGCAGCTGGGGCTTTCTTT CASSRTGAAGAFF many TRBV11-2 TRBD1 TRBJ1-1
TGCGCCAGCAGCCGGGGGTGGGACTCCTACAATGAGCAGTTCTTC CASSRGWDSYNEQFF many TRBV5-1 NA TRBJ2-1
TGCAGTGCTAGAGGGGACAGAGGGGCATTAGGCAATCAGCCCCAGCATTTT CSARGDRGALGNQPQHF many TRBV20-1 TRBD1 TRBJ1-5
TGTGCCAGCAGTTTGGGGGCCGCTTACTACGAGCAGTACTTC CASSLGAAYYEQYF NA TRBV12-3/TRBV12-4 NA TRBJ2-7
TGTGCCAGCAGCCCCTTAGCGGGAGTAGGATCTGGGGCCAACGTCCTGACTTTC CASSPLAGVGSGANVLTF many TRBV9 TRBD2 TRBJ2-6
TGTGCCTGGAGTGTATCCGTGAGGGCAGAGCAGAGGCTGAACACTGAAGCTTTCTTT CAWSVSVRAEQRLNTEAFF few TRBV30 NA TRBJ1-1
TGTGCCTGGAGAGAAACCGGGACAGGGGACACTGAAGCTTTCTTT CAWRETGTGDTEAFF many TRBV30 TRBD1 TRBJ1-1
TGCAGTGCTATTTCGTCAGAAGGCTACACCCGGGGACCCCAGAACACTGAAGCTTTCTTT CSAISSEGYTRGPQNTEAFF NA TRBV20-1 NA TRBJ1-1
TGCACCAGCAGCTTGGGGCCGGGACAACCCTACGAGCAGTACTTC CTSSLGPGQPYEQYF NA TRBV5-1 NA TRBJ2-7
TGTGCCAGCATCCCCGCCCGGAAGTCCTTCCACAATGAGCAGTTCTTC CASIPARKSFHNEQFF many TRBV28 NA TRBJ2-1
TGTGCCAGCCTCCCCGGGACAGGGTTTCTTGGCTACACCTTC CASLPGTGFLGYTF many TRBV2 TRBD1 TRBJ1-2
TGTGCCAGCAGCGCGGGACAGGGGAGGTACGAGCAGTACTTC CASSAGQGRYEQYF NA TRBV5-8 TRBD1 TRBJ2-7
TGTGCCAGCAGCAATGGGACAGTATACTCCTCTGGGGCCAACGTCCTGACTTTC CASSNGTVYSSGANVLTF NA TRBV14 TRBD1 TRBJ2-6
TGTGCCAGTAGTATCGACAGGGAGCCTTCTTCTAATGAAAAACTGTTTTTT CASSIDREPSSNEKLFF many TRBV19 TRBD1 TRBJ1-4
TGTGCCAGCAGCTTAGGCCCCCGGGGGCCCTACAATGAGCAGTTCTTC CASSLGPRGPYNEQFF NA TRBV5-6 NA TRBJ2-1
TGTGCCAGCAGTACAGGGGGCGCCGAGGGCTACACCTTC CASSTGGAEGYTF few TRBV12-3/TRBV12-4 TRBD1 TRBJ1-2
TGTGCCAGCAGTTTCCTCACTGAAGCTTTCTTT CASSFLTEAFF NA TRBV2 NA TRBJ1-1
TGTGCCAGCAGCTTTTCAAACACCATATATTTT CASSFSNTIYF NA TRBV7-6 NA TRBJ1-3
TGTGCCATCAGTGAGACGTTGTCGGGCAGAGGGACAGATACGCAGTATTTT CAISETLSGRGTDTQYF many TRBV10-3 NA TRBJ2-3
TGTGCCAGCAGACCAGTAAACCAAGGGAATGAGCAGTTCTTC CASRPVNQGNEQFF many TRBV6-1 NA TRBJ2-1
TGTGCCAGCAGTTTCATAGGACAGGGGTTCTACGAGCAGTACTTC CASSFIGQGFYEQYF many TRBV27 TRBD1 TRBJ2-7
TGCAGTGCCGAACACCCCCGGGAATACGGATACGAGCAGTACTTC CSAEHPREYGYEQYF NA TRBV20-1 NA TRBJ2-7
TGCAGTGCTAGCAGCGGGACCTACGAGCAGTACTTC CSASSGTYEQYF many TRBV20-1 TRBD2 TRBJ2-7
TGTGCCAGCAGCTCCGGACAGGGTATGATGGACATTCAGTACTTC CASSSGQGMMDIQYF many TRBV7-8 TRBD1 TRBJ2-4
TGTGCCACCAGCAGAGTAATGGGACTAGCGGGAAGGAATGAGCAGTTCTTC CATSRVMGLAGRNEQFF few TRBV15 TRBD2 TRBJ2-1
TGTGCCAGCAGCCCCCCCGGACAGGGACAGTACTTC CASSPPGQGQYF NA TRBV3-1 TRBD1 TRBJ2-5
TGCGCCAGCAGCCTGGCCGCTAGCGGCGCCTACGAGCAGTACTTC CASSLAASGAYEQYF many TRBV5-1 TRBD2 TRBJ2-7
TGTGCCGCCAGCAGACCCGCCAGCTATGGCTACACCTTC CAASRPASYGYTF NA TRBV15 NA TRBJ1-2
TGCAGTGCTAGTGGCCTAGACAATGAGCAGTTCTTC CSASGLDNEQFF NA TRBV20-1 NA TRBJ2-1
TGTGCCAGCAGCATCGAGCTAGCGGGGGGTGAGCAGTTCTTC CASSIELAGGEQFF NA TRBV12-3/TRBV12-4 TRBD2 TRBJ2-1
TGTGCCAGCAGTTTACCCGGCTTCGAGCAGTACTTC CASSLPGFEQYF NA TRBV27 NA TRBJ2-7
TGCGCCAGCAGCTTGAACAGTCGGGTCACCGGGGAGCTGTTTTTT CASSLNSRVTGELFF few TRBV5-1 NA TRBJ2-2
TGTGCCAGCAGCCGATTCCCCTTACAGGGCCCCTTCGCGAGGACCGGGGAGCTGTTTTTT CASSRFPLQGPFARTGELFF many TRBV7-9 NA TRBJ2-2
TGTGCCACCAGCAGAGATGCGACACAGGGGGCCGAGCAGTACTTC CATSRDATQGAEQYF many TRBV15 TRBD1 TRBJ2-7
TGTGCCAGCAGCCAAGTTTTTGGGACAGGGGGCAAATCTGGGGCCAACGTCCTGACTTTC CASSQVFGTGGKSGANVLTF NA TRBV4-2 TRBD1 TRBJ2-6
TGTGCCAGCAGTTCCGCCGGGACCCAGTTGGAAAAACTGTTTTTT CASSSAGTQLEKLFF many TRBV28 NA TRBJ1-4
TGTGCCAGCAGTTTATACGGTCCCATCAGCACAGATACGCAGTATTTT CASSLYGPISTDTQYF NA TRBV12-3/TRBV12-4 NA TRBJ2-3
TGTGCCTGGACGCGCGGTGGTGCGGGACTCACACGAGCAGGCGAGCAGTTCTTC CAWTRGGAGLTRAGEQFF many TRBV30 NA TRBJ2-1
TGTGCCTGGAGTCGGGGGTTACTCGCCGAGCAGTACTTC CAWSRGLLAEQYF many TRBV30 NA TRBJ2-7
TGCGCCAGCAGCCCATGGGGACTAGCGGGAGATGGGTACAATGAGCAGTTCTTC CASSPWGLAGDGYNEQFF many TRBV5-1 TRBD2 TRBJ2-1